These 2 T cell receptor beta chains originate from one sample sequenced in a study of cytomegalovirus exposure and HLA in healthy donors. The study ran its PCR with 60 Vbeta and 13 Jbeta primers. Assay used: immunoSEQ multiplex PCR; TCRdb lists only in-frame clones, some missing. The table includes 250,000 or so clones, nearly 95% detected once. Sequenced input: PBMCs. These receptors originate from a girl aged 2 to 10 in good health and CMV-seronegative.

This clone appeared once. The chain joins TRBV30 to TRBJ1-1; a possible D gene is TRBD1 (6 bases). Germline lookup yields CDR1 GTSNPN and CDR2 SVGIG (reference sequence). CDR3 length: 13 residues. The V end was cut by 3 bases, the J end by 0 bases, with 8 bases between. CDR3 DNA: TGTGCCTGGAGCGACAGGTTGAACACTGAAGCTTTCTTT. Protein: CAWSDRLNTEAFF.

The V and J genes are TRBV2 and TRBJ1-2; D possibly corresponds to TRBD1 (5 bases). Trimming stripped 9 bases from V and 4 bases from J, with 12 bases between. The CDR3 loop spans 12 amino acids. Germline CDR1 is SNHLY and CDR2 is FYNNEI. The CDR3 sequence: CARTGGFYGYTF. CDR3 in DNA: TGTGCCAGAACGGGGGGTTTCTATGGCTACACCTTC.